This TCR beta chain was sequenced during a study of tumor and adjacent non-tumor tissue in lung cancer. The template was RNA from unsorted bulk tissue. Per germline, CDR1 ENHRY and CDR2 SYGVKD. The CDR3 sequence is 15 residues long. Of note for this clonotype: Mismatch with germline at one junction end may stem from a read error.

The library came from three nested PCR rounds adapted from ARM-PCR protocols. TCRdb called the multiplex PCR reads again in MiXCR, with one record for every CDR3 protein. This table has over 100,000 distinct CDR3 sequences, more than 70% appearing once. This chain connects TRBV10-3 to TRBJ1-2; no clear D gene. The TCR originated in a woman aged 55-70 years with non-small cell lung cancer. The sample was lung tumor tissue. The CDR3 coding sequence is TGTGTCATCAGCCCCAGGCCCGTTGCTAACTATGGCCACACCTTC. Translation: CVISPRPVANYGHTF.